The source of this T cell receptor beta chain is a study of CD8+CD57+ T cells in acquired aplastic anemia. The CDR3 totals 15 residues. The germline V gene has CDR1 SGHTA and CDR2 FQGNSA. V was pared by 3 bases and J by 2 bases, with 13 bases between. Genomic DNA templated the TCR beta VDJ and CDR3 profiling. TCRdb reprocessed the reads with MiXCR, giving one entry per CDR3 protein. Altogether 260,000 or so distinct CDR3 sequences are present, roughly 82% being singletons, with the ten largest covering 35% to 50%. Previously, flow cytometry had revealed CD8+CD57+ cell expansion in the patients chosen for sequencing. Severe acquired aplastic anemia was the diagnosis recorded for all patients.

This TCR was recovered from a human donor with aplastic anemia. The chain has TRBV7-2 and TRBJ1-1; D gene ambiguous. The sequenced material came from sorted CD4+, CD8+, or CD8+CD57+ T cells (not recorded which) from PBMCs. DNA for the CDR3: TGTGCCAGCAGCTTGACGGGGAACCCAAACACTGAAGCTTTCTTT. Translation gives CASSLTGNPNTEAFF.